These 2 T cell receptor beta chains originate from one sample sequenced in a study of T cell repertoires in cytomegalovirus infection. Via MiXCR, TCRdb re-called the reads, giving one row per CDR3 protein. The sample has about 920,000 distinct CDR3 sequences; approximately 31% are singletons. Their recognized antigens are unknown. The sample consisted of cultured CD8+ T cells from PBMCs, taken from culture after CMV antigen stimulation. These receptors were obtained from a human donor in good health (CMV status not recorded). Some clones in this sample may be carry-over from other donors' samples.

The V gene is TRBV9, the J gene TRBJ1-2; D possibly corresponds to TRBD1 (6 bases). The germline gives CDR1 SGDLS, CDR2 YYNGEE. V was clipped by 6 bases and J by 2 bases, with 14 bases between them. This CDR3 is 14 amino acids long. CDR3 sequence (DNA): TGTGCCAGCACCCCGGGGGACACGAACTATGGCTACACCTTC. It translates to CASTPGDTNYGYTF.

This clonotype occurred a few times. The rearrangement joins TRBV6-2 or TRBV6-3 to TRBJ1-1; D possibly corresponds to TRBD1 (5 bases). This CDR3 region has 12 residues. Trimming removed 8 bases at V and 3 bases at J, with 10 bases between. Germline lookup yields CDR1 MNHEY and CDR2 SVGEGT. CDR3: CASLREDTEAFF. The CDR3 bases are TGTGCCAGCCTCAGGGAGGACACTGAAGCTTTCTTT.